This entry concerns a single TCR beta chain. The source of the sample is a study of shared clonotypes between healthy human individuals. Study summary: Every donor yielded three CD4 naive, three CD4 memory, two CD8 naive and one CD8 memory plate.

Genomic DNA of every subset was divided equally among multiple immunoSEQ plates. The data were produced by immunoSEQ multiplex PCR, yet TCRdb's version contains in-frame clones alone and is incomplete. Among about 1.4 million clones, roughly 96% were seen once, and the ten largest hold more than 0.9%. The CDR3 is made up of 16 amino acids. Germline V gene data show CDR1 as SGDLS and CDR2 as YYNGEE. The V and J ends lost 3 bases and 8 bases, in that order; junction bases with no gene match: 10. Sequenced material: naive CD4+ T cells sorted from blood. The subset denotes: CD45RA+ positively selected. The rearrangement links TRBV9 to TRBJ2-1; 11 bases align to TRBD2. The TCR originated in a man younger than 45 in good health. The CDR3 spells CASSAEVAGGKDEQFF. The CDR3 DNA follows: TGTGCCAGCAGCGCCGAGGTAGCGGGAGGGAAGGATGAGCAGTTCTTC. The entire variable domain, with the rest obtained from reference TRBV9 and TRBJ2-1, is as follows: DSGVTQTPKHLITATGQRVTLRCSPRSGDLSVYWYQQSLDQGLQFLIQYYNGEERAKGNILERFSAQQFPDLHSELNLSSLELGDSALYFCASSAEVAGGKDEQFFGPGTRLTVL.